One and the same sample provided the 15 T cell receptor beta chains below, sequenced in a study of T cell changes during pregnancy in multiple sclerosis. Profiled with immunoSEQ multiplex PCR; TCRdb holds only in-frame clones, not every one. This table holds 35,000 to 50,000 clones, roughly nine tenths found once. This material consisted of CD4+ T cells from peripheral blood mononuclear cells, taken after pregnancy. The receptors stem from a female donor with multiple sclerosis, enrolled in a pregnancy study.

The CDR3 bases are TGTGCCAGCAGACGTCAGGGGCTGGAGACCCAGTACTTC. Amino acids: CASRRQGLETQYF. This rearrangement joins TRBV5-5 to TRBJ2-5, with a tentative D call TRBD1 (6 bases). V lost 5 bases and J 5 bases, leaving 13 bases between the germline ends. Per the germline V gene, CDR1 is SGHKS and CDR2 is YYEKEE (reference sequence). The CDR3 runs to 13 residues.

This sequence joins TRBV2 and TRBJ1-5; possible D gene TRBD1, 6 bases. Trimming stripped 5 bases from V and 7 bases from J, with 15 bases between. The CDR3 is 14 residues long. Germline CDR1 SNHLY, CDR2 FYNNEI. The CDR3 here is CASSRDIDLQPQHF. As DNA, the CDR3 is TGTGCCAGCAGTCGGGACATCGACTTGCAGCCCCAGCATTTT.

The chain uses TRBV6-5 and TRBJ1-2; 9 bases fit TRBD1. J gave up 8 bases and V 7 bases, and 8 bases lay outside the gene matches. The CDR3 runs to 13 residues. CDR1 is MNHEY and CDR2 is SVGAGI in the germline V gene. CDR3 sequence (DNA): TGTGCCAGCAATGACGGACAGGGGACCGGCTACACCTTC. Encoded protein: CASNDGQGTGYTF.

The CDR3 region has the DNA TGTGCCAGCAGCCAAGAACTAGCGGGCGGTACTAGCTCCTACGAGCAGTACTTC. It is translated as CASSQELAGGTSSYEQYF. This rearrangement joins TRBV4-2 to TRBJ2-7, with 9 nucleotides matching TRBD2. Trimming took 0 bases from V and 0 from J; bases not matched to a gene: 9. Germline V gene sequence: CDR1 LGHNA, CDR2 YNFKEQ. The CDR3 spans 18 residues.

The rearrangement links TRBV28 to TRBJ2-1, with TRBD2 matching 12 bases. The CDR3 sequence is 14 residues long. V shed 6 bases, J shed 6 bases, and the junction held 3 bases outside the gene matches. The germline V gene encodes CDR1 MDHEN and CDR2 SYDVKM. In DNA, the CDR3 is TGTGCCAGCAGGACTAGCGGGAGAGCCAATGAGCAGTTCTTC. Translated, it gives CASRTSGRANEQFF.

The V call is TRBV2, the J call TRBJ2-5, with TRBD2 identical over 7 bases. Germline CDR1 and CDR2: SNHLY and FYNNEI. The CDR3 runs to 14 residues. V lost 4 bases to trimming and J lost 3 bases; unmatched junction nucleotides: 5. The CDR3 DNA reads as TGTGCCAGCAGTGCTAGCGGCACTGAAGAGACCCAGTACTTC. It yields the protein CASSASGTEETQYF.

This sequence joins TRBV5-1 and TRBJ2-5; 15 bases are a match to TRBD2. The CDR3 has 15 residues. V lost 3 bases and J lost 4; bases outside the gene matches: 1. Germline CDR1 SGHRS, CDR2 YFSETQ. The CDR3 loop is CASSSGLAGGETQYF. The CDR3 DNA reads TGCGCCAGCAGCTCGGGACTAGCGGGAGGAGAGACCCAGTACTTC.

DNA of the CDR3: TGTGCCAGCACCAAAACGGGGGTCTACAATGAGCAGTTCTTC. This gives the protein CASTKTGVYNEQFF. The J gene is TRBJ2-1, the V gene TRBV28; possible D gene TRBD2, 6 bases. V was clipped by 7 bases and J by 3 bases, with 13 bases between them. CDR1 is MDHEN and CDR2 is SYDVKM in the germline V gene. This CDR3 spans 14 amino acids. The complete variable domain, with remaining parts taken from reference TRBV28 and TRBJ2-1, reads DVKVTQSSRYLVKRTGEKVFLECVQDMDHENMFWYRQDPGLGLRLIYFSYDVKMKEKGDIPEGYSVSREKKERFSLILESASTNQTSMYLCASTKTGVYNEQFFGPGTRLTVL.

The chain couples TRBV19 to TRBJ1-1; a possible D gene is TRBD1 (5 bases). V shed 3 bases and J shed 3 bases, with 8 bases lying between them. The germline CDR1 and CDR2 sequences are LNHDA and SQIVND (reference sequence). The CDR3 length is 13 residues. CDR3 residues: CASSMQGYTEAFF. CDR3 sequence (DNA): TGTGCCAGTAGTATGCAGGGATACACTGAAGCTTTCTTT.

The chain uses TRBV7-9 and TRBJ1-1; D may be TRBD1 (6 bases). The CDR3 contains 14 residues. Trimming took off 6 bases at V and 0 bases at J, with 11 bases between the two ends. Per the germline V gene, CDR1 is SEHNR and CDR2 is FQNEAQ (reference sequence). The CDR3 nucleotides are TGTGCCAGCAGGATAACAGGGCTGAACACTGAAGCTTTCTTT. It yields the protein CASRITGLNTEAFF.

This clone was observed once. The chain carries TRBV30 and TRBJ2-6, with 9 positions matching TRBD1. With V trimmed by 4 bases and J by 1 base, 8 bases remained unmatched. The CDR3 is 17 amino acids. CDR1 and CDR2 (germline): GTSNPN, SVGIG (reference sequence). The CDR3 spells CAWNRDRALSGANVLTF. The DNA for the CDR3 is TGTGCCTGGAACCGGGACAGGGCTTTGTCTGGGGCCAACGTCCTGACTTTC.

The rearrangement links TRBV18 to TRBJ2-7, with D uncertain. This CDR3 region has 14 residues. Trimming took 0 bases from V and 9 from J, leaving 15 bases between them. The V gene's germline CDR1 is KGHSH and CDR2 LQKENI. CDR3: CASSPPARREVQYF. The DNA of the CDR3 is TGTGCCAGCTCACCACCGGCGAGGCGCGAAGTGCAGTACTTC.

The CDR3: CASSPRDSLYGYTF. In DNA form, the CDR3 reads TGTGCCAGCTCACCCCGGGACAGCCTCTATGGCTACACCTTC. The J gene is TRBJ1-2, the V gene TRBV18; the match to TRBD1 covers 7 bases. The CDR3 loop spans 14 amino acids. Germline values: CDR1 KGHSH, CDR2 LQKENI. The trim removed 3 bases at V and 4 bases at J, leaving 5 bases unmatched.

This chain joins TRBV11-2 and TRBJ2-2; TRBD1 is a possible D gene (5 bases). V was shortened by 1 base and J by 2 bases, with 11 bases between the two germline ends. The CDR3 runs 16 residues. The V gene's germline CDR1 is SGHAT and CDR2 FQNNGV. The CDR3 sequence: CASSLGRGINTGELFF. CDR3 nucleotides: TGTGCCAGCAGCTTAGGAAGGGGTATAAACACCGGGGAGCTGTTTTTT.

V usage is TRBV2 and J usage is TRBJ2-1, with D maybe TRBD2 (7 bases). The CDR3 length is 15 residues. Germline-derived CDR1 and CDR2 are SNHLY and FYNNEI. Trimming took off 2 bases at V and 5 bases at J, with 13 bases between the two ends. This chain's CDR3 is CASSELQGLNNEQFF. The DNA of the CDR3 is TGTGCCAGCAGTGAATTACAGGGACTAAACAATGAGCAGTTCTTC.